What follows are 24 T cell receptor beta chains derived from one specimen sequenced in a study of shared clonotypes between healthy human individuals (dated by TCRdb to about 2020). The library was prepared using the immunoSEQ multiplex PCR assay. This is the immuneACCESS table as TCRdb keeps it, with only in-frame sequences that have V and J called. A part of the clones is gone; compared with another copy, unresolved V genes explain less than half, and the rest is unexplained. The sample table holds 2 million to 2.5 million clones, of which roughly 92% were seen once. The ten largest clones represent more than 0.35% of the sample. Input material: naive CD4+ T cells from PBMCs. The sample's cell subset or site, from its label and the paper: CD45RA+ positively selected. Receptors originate from a young man in good health. Some clones in this sample may be carry-over from other donors' samples.

V usage is TRBV28 and J usage is TRBJ1-2; TRBD1 might be the D (5 bases). Looked up from germline, CDR1 is MDHEN and CDR2 is SYDVKM. The V gene lost 3 bases and the J gene lost 4 bases, with 18 bases spanning the gap. The length of the CDR3 is 16 residues. DNA for the CDR3: TGTGCCAGCAGTTTTTTAGGTTCCGGGCAGGGCTATGGCTACACCTTC. Protein: CASSFLGSGQGYGYTF.

CDR3: CASRSRGGANVLTF. The CDR3, as DNA: TGTGCCAGCAGGTCCAGGGGCGGGGCCAACGTCCTGACTTTC. The chain carries TRBV28 and TRBJ2-6, with D possibly being TRBD1 (6 bases). The CDR3 covers 14 residues. In germline, CDR1 is MDHEN, CDR2 SYDVKM. The germline V and J ends were trimmed by 6 bases and 4 bases, with 10 bases remaining between them.

V gene TRBV5-1 combines with J gene TRBJ2-3; 8 positions agree with TRBD2. The CDR3 covers 15 residues. The germline V gene has CDR1 SGHRS and CDR2 YFSETQ. The junction had 9 bases not matched to a gene; V was cut back by 3 bases and J by 6 bases. The CDR3 DNA is TGCGCCAGCAGCTCTGGACTAGCCATGGGGGATACGCAGTATTTT. It translates to CASSSGLAMGDTQYF.

The chain employs TRBV5-1 and TRBJ2-3; 7 bases fit TRBD2. Germline-derived CDR1 and CDR2 are SGHRS and YFSETQ. Trimming removed 4 bases from V and 4 bases from J; junction bases left unmatched: 12. The CDR3 length is 16 residues. The CDR3 DNA sequence: TGCGCCAGCAGCCCCGGGACTAAGGAGGGCCCAGATACGCAGTATTTT. Amino acids: CASSPGTKEGPDTQYF.

The chain recombines TRBV5-1 with TRBJ2-6; TRBD2 might be the D (5 bases). The CDR3 runs 19 residues. Trimming left V 4 bases short and J 1 base short, with 21 bases between. The germline V gene has CDR1 SGHRS and CDR2 YFSETQ. CDR3 amino acids: CASSPPSPPAGSGANVLTF. The CDR3 DNA sequence: TGCGCCAGCAGCCCGCCTAGCCCGCCTGCAGGTTCTGGGGCCAACGTCCTGACTTTC.

The chain is built from TRBV27 and TRBJ2-5; 8 bases align to TRBD1. The V gene end was trimmed by 8 bases and the J gene end by 7 bases; junction bases not matched to a gene: 18. The CDR3 sequence is 16 residues long. Per germline, CDR1 MNHEY and CDR2 SMNVEV (reference sequence). The CDR3 reads CASWRTFQGARGTQYF. The DNA of the CDR3 is TGTGCCAGCTGGCGAACCTTTCAGGGGGCGCGGGGGACCCAGTACTTC.

This chain links TRBV28 with TRBJ2-5; TRBD2 matches at 9 bases. Per the germline V gene, CDR1 is MDHEN and CDR2 is SYDVKM. This CDR3 is 11 amino acids long. With 5 bases clipped from V and 14 bases from J, the junction kept 6 bases outside the gene matches. CDR3 in DNA: TGTGCCAGCAGTACCGCTAGCGGGACCTACTTC. It is translated as CASSTASGTYF.

V gene TRBV29-1 combines with J gene TRBJ1-2, with 8 bases fitting TRBD1. With V trimmed by 6 bases and J by 5 bases, 17 bases remained unmatched. Germline V gene data show CDR1 as SQVTM and CDR2 as ANQGSEA. This CDR3 spans 16 amino acids. The CDR3 reads CSVDGLPTGAWYGYTF. In DNA form, the CDR3 reads TGCAGCGTGGACGGTCTTCCGACAGGGGCGTGGTATGGCTACACCTTC.

V gene TRBV19 combines with J gene TRBJ2-6, with TRBD1 matching 8 bases. After removal of 4 bases from V and 1 base from J, the junction contained 6 bases not matched to a gene. The CDR3 extends over 17 amino acids. CDR1 and CDR2 from the germline V gene are LNHDA and SQIVND (reference sequence). The CDR3 protein is CASSKSGTGSGANVLTF. CDR3 DNA: TGTGCCAGTAGTAAATCCGGGACAGGATCTGGGGCCAACGTCCTGACTTTC.

The chain has TRBV5-1 and TRBJ2-1; a possible D gene is TRBD2 (6 bases). Germline V lookup: CDR1 SGHRS, CDR2 YFSETQ. V was trimmed by 0 bases and J by 5 bases, leaving 9 bases between them. The CDR3 consists of 14 residues. In DNA, the CDR3 is TGCGCCAGCAGCTTGGGGGCGGGGCACAATGAGCAGTTCTTC. Its translation: CASSLGAGHNEQFF.

The rearrangement uses TRBV7-9 and TRBJ2-1; D may be TRBD2 (5 bases). CDR3 length: 16 residues. Per the germline V gene, CDR1 is SEHNR and CDR2 is FQNEAQ (reference sequence). V lost 5 bases, J lost 0 bases, and 14 bases lay in between. The CDR3 DNA is TGTGCCAGCAGCCCAACCCCAGGAGGCTCCTACAATGAGCAGTTCTTC. It yields the protein CASSPTPGGSYNEQFF.

The chain combines TRBV6-5 with TRBJ2-5, with D uncertain. Gene TRBJ2-7 matches the end of the DNA better, so the J call may be wrong. CDR1 MNHEY and CDR2 SVGAGI come from the germline V gene. CDR3 length: 13 residues. The CDR3 loop reads CASSPPGGREQYF. CDR3 nucleotide sequence: TGTGCCAGCAGTCCCCCGGGCGGTCGCGAGCAGTACTTC.

The chain employs TRBV27 and TRBJ2-2; no definite D call. The germline gives CDR1 MNHEY, CDR2 SMNVEV (reference sequence). The CDR3 totals 13 residues. The V end was cut by 5 bases, the J end by 7 bases, with 11 bases between. The CDR3 sequence: CASSPHAIGELFF. CDR3 in DNA: TGTGCCAGCAGTCCACACGCGATCGGGGAGCTGTTTTTT.

V usage is TRBV7-9 and J usage is TRBJ1-1; D gene ambiguous. This CDR3 is 16 amino acids long. V lost 5 bases and J lost 2, with 18 bases in between. Germline V gives CDR1 SEHNR, CDR2 FQNEAQ (reference sequence). CDR3 residues: CASSHLPTSSNTEAFF. DNA of the CDR3: TGTGCCAGCAGCCATCTACCGACTAGCTCCAACACTGAAGCTTTCTTT.

The chain is built from TRBV10-1 and TRBJ2-7; perhaps D is TRBD1 or TRBD2 (6 bases each). CDR1 and CDR2 (germline): WNHNN, SYGVQD (reference sequence). The CDR3 has 15 amino acids. The V and J ends lost 0 bases and 3 bases respectively, with 12 bases between them. The CDR3 sequence is CASSESGGRDYEQYF. DNA for the CDR3: TGCGCCAGCAGTGAGTCGGGGGGCCGGGACTACGAGCAGTACTTC.

V is TRBV11-1 and J is TRBJ2-7, with D tentatively TRBD1 (5 bases). This CDR3 contains 13 residues. The germline gives CDR1 SGHAT, CDR2 FQDESV (reference sequence). V lost 8 bases and J 2 bases, leaving 13 bases between the germline ends. The DNA for the CDR3 is TGTGCCAGCGGAGAGACAGCTCCCTACGAGCAGTACTTC. This translates into CASGETAPYEQYF.

The chain links TRBV9 to TRBJ2-3, with TRBD2 matching over 13 bases. The CDR3 is 17 amino acids. Per germline, CDR1 SGDLS and CDR2 YYNGEE. J was trimmed by 14 bases and V by 0 bases; bases with no gene match: 15. DNA for the CDR3: TGTGCCAGCAGCGTAGCTCGCGGACTAGCGGGAGATTTGAGGATGTATTTT. Amino acids: CASSVARGLAGDLRMYF.

As to this clone: This specimen includes other DNA sequences encoding the same CDR3. This chain connects TRBV5-4 to TRBJ2-7; 11 bases line up with TRBD2. The V gene end was trimmed by 3 bases and the J gene end by 3 bases; junction bases not matched to a gene: 5. The CDR3 consists of 15 residues. Germline V gene lookup returns CDR1 SGHNT and CDR2 YYREEE (reference sequence). The CDR3 is CASSSGTSGNYEQYF. CDR3 DNA sequence: TGTGCCAGCAGCTCAGGGACTAGCGGCAACTACGAGCAGTACTTC.

The chain is built from TRBV19 and TRBJ1-1; tentative D call: TRBD1 (5 bases). V lost 7 bases and J 1 base, leaving 13 bases between the germline ends. The CDR3 sequence is 14 residues long. The germline CDR1 and CDR2 sequences are LNHDA and SQIVND (reference sequence). The CDR3 spells CASTPGQGNTEAFF. CDR3 coding DNA: TGTGCCAGTACCCCCGGGCAGGGGAACACTGAAGCTTTCTTT.

The J gene is TRBJ1-6, the V gene TRBV28; perhaps TRBD1 as D (6 bases). V was trimmed by 6 bases and J by 3 bases, leaving 9 bases between them. Per germline, CDR1 MDHEN and CDR2 SYDVKM. The length of the CDR3 is 14 residues. The DNA of the CDR3 is TGTGCCAGCAGCCGACAGGACTATAATTCACCCCTCCACTTT. Translated: CASSRQDYNSPLHF. Based on the CDR3 plus reference TRBV28 and TRBJ1-6, the full variable domain is DVKVTQSSRYLVKRTGEKVFLECVQDMDHENMFWYRQDPGLGLRLIYFSYDVKMKEKGDIPEGYSVSREKKERFSLILESASTNQTSMYLCASSRQDYNSPLHFGNGTRLTVT.

The chain couples TRBV28 to TRBJ2-7; D not resolved. Germline V gene sequence: CDR1 MDHEN, CDR2 SYDVKM. Trimming removed 5 bases at V and 4 bases at J, with 9 bases between. The CDR3 has 12 amino acids. The CDR3 protein is CASSQNPYEQYF. The CDR3 nucleotides read TGTGCCAGCAGTCAAAATCCTTACGAGCAGTACTTC.

The genes are TRBV2 and TRBJ2-2; a possible D gene is TRBD1 (6 bases). The CDR3 length is 15 residues. V lost 8 bases and J 6 bases, leaving 19 bases between the germline ends. Germline V gene lookup returns CDR1 SNHLY and CDR2 FYNNEI. CDR3 in DNA: TGTGCCAGCTCGGGGCTCAGGGGACGTGCCGGGGAGCTGTTTTTT. Amino acid sequence: CASSGLRGRAGELFF.

This chain uses TRBV7-3 with TRBJ2-5, with D possibly TRBD1 on 5 matching bases. This CDR3 region has 13 residues. CDR1 SGHTA and CDR2 FQGTGA come from the germline V gene. Trimming shortened V by 5 bases and J by 2 bases, and 9 bases separated the two germline ends. The CDR3 is CASSKNRQETQYF. DNA for the CDR3: TGTGCCAGCAGCAAGAACAGGCAAGAGACCCAGTACTTC.

The chain recombines TRBV19 with TRBJ1-4, with 7 bases fitting TRBD1. Germline V gives CDR1 LNHDA, CDR2 SQIVND (reference sequence). J was trimmed by 2 bases and V by 6 bases; bases with no gene match: 3. CDR3 length equals 14 residues. CDR3 nucleotide sequence: TGTGCCAGTAGGACAGGGTTGACTAATGAAAAACTGTTTTTT. Protein product: CASRTGLTNEKLFF.